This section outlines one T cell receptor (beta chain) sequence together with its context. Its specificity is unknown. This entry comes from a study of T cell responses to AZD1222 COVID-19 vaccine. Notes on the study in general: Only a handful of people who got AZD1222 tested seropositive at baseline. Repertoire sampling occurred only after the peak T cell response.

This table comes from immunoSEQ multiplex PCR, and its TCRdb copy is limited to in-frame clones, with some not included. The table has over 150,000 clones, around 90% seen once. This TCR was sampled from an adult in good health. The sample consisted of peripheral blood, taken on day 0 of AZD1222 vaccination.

The CDR3 sequence: CASTLGQGGEKLFF. CDR3 coding DNA: TGTGCCAGCACTCTCGGGCAGGGGGGCGAAAAACTGTTTTTT. The chain carries TRBV6-5 and TRBJ1-4; 7 bases match TRBD1. From germline, CDR1 is MNHEY and CDR2 SVGAGI. J gave up 8 bases and V 7 bases, and 10 bases lay outside the gene matches. This CDR3 is 14 amino acids long.